Included here is one TCR beta chain sequence, with context. Its specificity is unknown. Sequencing was performed with immunoSEQ multiplex PCR; in TCRdb, only in-frame clones are kept and a portion is missing. Among over 75,000 clones, around 90% were seen once, and the ten largest hold about 2.9%. This specimen belongs to a study of T cell responses to AZD1222 COVID-19 vaccine. Notes on the study in general: Donors were chiefly white British, with a greater number of females, and clonal diversity was perhaps underestimated. After the peak T cell response, and only then, were repertoires sampled. Distributed over spike, vaccine-associated CD4 TCRs predominated at 160-218 and 743-854. Among those given AZD1222, only five or six were seropositive at baseline.

The source material was peripheral blood, sampled on day 0 of AZD1222 vaccination. This clonotype originated in an adult in good health.

CDR3 sequence: CASSYPQSGYTF. As DNA, the CDR3 is TGTGCCAGCAGTTACCCCCAATCTGGCTACACCTTC. The chain uses TRBV6-2 or TRBV6-3 and TRBJ1-2; no firm D call. V lost 2 bases, J lost 7 bases, and 8 bases lay in between. The CDR3 runs to 12 residues. Germline CDR1 is MNHEY and CDR2 is SVGEGT.